This T cell receptor (beta chain) was recovered during a study of T-cell memory formation after mild COVID-19. Study-level results: Several responding clones turned up in pre-infection memory, indicating that cross-reactive memory may have taken part.

TCRdb called the 5' RACE reads again in MiXCR, with one record for every CDR3 protein. This table has 350,000 or so distinct CDR3 sequences, 10% to 15% appearing once. Germline assignment: CDR1 SNHLY and CDR2 FYNNEI. J gave up 2 bases and V 6 bases, and 3 bases lay outside the gene matches. This CDR3 is 13 amino acids long. This clonotype was observed at least ten times. The antigen is undetermined. This clonotype originated in a man between 18 and 29 years old who had mild COVID-19 (a few samples of this study predate the infection). Cell type and time point are not known. The genes are TRBV2 and TRBJ2-7; TRBD1 matches 8 bases. Sequenced input: PBMCs or a T cell subset sorted from them (not recorded which). CDR3 bases: TGTGCCAGCAGCCGGGACAGGACCTACGAGCAGTACTTC. It yields the protein CASSRDRTYEQYF.